A single T cell receptor (beta chain) is shown here with its context. This sample was taken from a study of blood T cells in healthy people across ages. The germline gives CDR1 DFQATT, CDR2 SNEGSKA (reference sequence). With 6 bases removed from V and 4 bases from J, the gap between germline ends came to 14 bases. CDR3 length: 13 residues. A sample-barcoded 5' primer and a J-beta primer mix were used in a second PCR of roughly 7 to 11 cycles. TCRdb re-called the 5' RACE reads through MiXCR, storing one row per CDR3 protein. The table has more than 650,000 distinct CDR3 sequences, roughly 53% seen once; the top ten hold approximately 40%.

The V and J genes are TRBV20-1 and TRBJ2-3, with D perhaps TRBD2 (5 bases). The sequenced sample consisted of blood. The clonotype originates from a man aged 80 or over in good health. The CDR3 DNA sequence: TGCAGTGCCCTAGCCCTAGGGCCAGATACGCAGTATTTT. The encoded protein is CSALALGPDTQYF.